This TCR beta chain comes out of a study of identical twins. In TCRdb, the 5' RACE reads were re-called with MiXCR into one record per CDR3 protein. Among a few hundred thousand distinct CDR3 sequences listed, approximately 8.5% were seen once. Between the trimmed V and J ends, which lost 4 bases and 5 bases, there was a span of 8 bases. Looked up from germline, CDR1 is SGDLS and CDR2 is YYNGEE. The CDR3 sequence is 12 residues long. These data were also reused for a study on yellow fever vaccine responses in identical twins.

The chain couples TRBV9 to TRBJ2-3; D not certain. What was sequenced was memory (CD45RO+) T cells sorted from blood. The TCR was taken from a woman under 30 in good health. This CDR3 reads CASSPYKDTQYF. The CDR3 coding sequence is TGTGCCAGCAGCCCCTACAAAGATACGCAGTATTTT.